The rows below give T cell receptor beta chains drawn from one sample of a study of cytomegalovirus exposure and HLA in healthy donors. TCRdb keeps only in-frame clones here, not all; method: immunoSEQ multiplex PCR. The sample consists of about 170,000 clones, around 82% of them appearing once. Sequences were obtained from PBMCs. These receptors came from a male donor in good health and CMV-seronegative. Both conserved end residues are part of each CDR3.

>TRBV2
CASNQGQSYNEQFF
>TRBV6-1
CASSGHGGSTDTQYF
>TRBV19
CASRRVTGVKKTAQHF
>TRBV13
CASSRRLAGGPRELFF
>TRBV10-1
CASSESGQGTEAFF
>TRBV19
CASSMLSTGQQNYGYTF
>TRBV6-6
CASSYWNTAGQETQYF
>TRBV10-3
CAISVRQVNTEAFF
>TRBV28
CASSLRASGPYEQYF
>TRBV7-9
CASSLNRGSTDTQYF
>TRBV27
CASSGREGRNEQFF
>TRBV4-1
CASSQLTASYNEQFF
>TRBV7-6
CASSLAPGDRDNEAFF
>TRBV7-8
CASSQTPPGQGLNTEAFF
>TRBV2
CASTKLAGGTTGELFF
>TRBV10-3
CAIGQDRGFNQPQHF
>TRBV5-5
CASSLGELGQLNTGELFF
>TRBV27
CASSLSPQGAYEQYF
>TRBV5-4
CASRIRDRGAGELFF
>TRBV5-1
CASSLPGLAGNNEQFF
>TRBV9
CASSAGTSSTDTQYF
>TRBV7-9
CSSSPGSLGYTF
>TRBV2
CASSFSTSGSIRSYEQYF
>TRBV11-2
CASSLEARRRIGTTDTQYF
>TRBV7-2
CASSLSGRHSSYNEQFF
>TRBV6-1
CASSENAVDEQYF
>TRBV5-1
CASNIGQGTYEQYF
>TRBV7-9
CASSAGGQGGQPQHF
>TRBV7-3
CASSPGGGANVLTF
>TRBV29-1
CSAGQGGNEKLFF
>TRBV5-4
CASSSDLRYNEQFF
>TRBV5-1
CASSLGVTDSYNEQFF
>TRBV28
CASRPGTKVYEQFF
>TRBV11-2
CASSLVLAGDEQFF
>TRBV11-2
CASSLDGLAGGEQYF
>TRBV5-1
CASSPGSSGYARFNEQYF
>TRBV5-1
CASSLVAEKGEQYF
>TRBV4-1
CASSQGAGPASYEQYF
>TRBV28
CASSLPGQGIGYTF
>TRBV27
CASRGANEQYF
>TRBV11-2
CASSSRTGNVLWTEAFF
>TRBV12-5
CASGPTMRRNQPQHF
>TRBV6-5
CASSYSAAAPTETQYF
>TRBV5-6
CASSLAAATTRGYTF
>TRBV2
CASSGTDRGVNSPLHF
>TRBV9
CASSVGGLAGYEQYF
>TRBV7-2
CASSLELAGYNEQFF
>TRBV10-3
CAIGTSGGVGETQYF
>TRBV7-3
CASSLSPSGNTGELFF
>TRBV10-2
CASSESSGGVAYEQYF
>TRBV6-1
CASSEASGTGFQPQHF
>TRBV6-6
CASSNRGPTGETQYF
>TRBV13
CASSSDHRGVYGYTF